The 10 T cell receptor beta chains given below trace back to one sample, sequenced in a study of cytomegalovirus exposure and HLA in healthy donors. The PCR was carried out with 60 Vbeta primers and 13 Jbeta primers. The protocol was immunoSEQ multiplex PCR, while the TCRdb copy is restricted to in-frame clones and leaves out a portion. The sample lists 65,000 to 70,000 clones, approximately 72% occurring once. Sequencing was done on a sample of PBMCs. These receptors were collected from a woman aged 25-40 years in good health and CMV-seronegative.

The chain employs TRBV7-2 and TRBJ2-1, with 9 bases identical to TRBD1. The V segment lost 6 bases and the J segment 5 bases; nucleotides outside the gene matches: 5. CDR1 SGHTA and CDR2 FQGNSA come from the germline V gene. The CDR3 has 14 amino acids. The CDR3: CASSPGQGHNEQFF. The CDR3 bases are TGTGCCAGCAGTCCGGGACAGGGACACAATGAGCAGTTCTTC.

This clone was seen a single time. The rearrangement joins TRBV20-1 to TRBJ2-1; D is perhaps TRBD2 (6 bases). CDR1 is DFQATT and CDR2 is SNEGSKA in the germline V gene (reference sequence). CDR3 length: 10 amino acids. V was trimmed by 6 bases and J by 8 bases, leaving 8 bases between them. CDR3 coding DNA: TGCAGTGCCCCGGGAGATGAGCAGTTCTTC. The encoded protein is CSAPGDEQFF.

The V call is TRBV9, the J call TRBJ2-2; 9 bases line up with TRBD2. Unmatched junction bases numbered 16, after V lost 0 bases and J lost 1 base. CDR3 length: 21 amino acids. From germline, CDR1 is SGDLS and CDR2 YYNGEE. CDR3 loop: CASSVGETLLALAGNTGELFF. The CDR3 nucleotides are TGTGCCAGCAGCGTAGGGGAGACCCTGCTGGCACTAGCGGGGAACACCGGGGAGCTGTTTTTT.

The chain recombines TRBV4-3 with TRBJ2-2; no definite D call. Germline loops: CDR1 LGHNA, CDR2 YSLEER. The ends were cut back, 0 bases at V and 1 base at J, with 3 bases in the middle. The CDR3 spans 14 residues. In nucleotides, the CDR3 is TGCGCCAGCAGCCAAGATAGGAACACCGGGGAGCTGTTTTTT. As protein: CASSQDRNTGELFF.

The CDR3 region has the DNA TGTGCCAGCTCGAAAACAGGGGTTTATGGCTACACCTTC. Translation: CASSKTGVYGYTF. The rearrangement uses TRBV18 and TRBJ1-2; TRBD1 matches 7 bases. Germline CDR1 KGHSH, CDR2 LQKENI. The CDR3 has 13 amino acids. The trim removed 6 bases at V and 5 bases at J, leaving 6 bases unmatched.

V usage is TRBV7-3 and J usage is TRBJ1-3; D gene uncertain. Trimming removed 4 bases at V and 4 bases at J, with 14 bases between. Germline loops: CDR1 SGHTA, CDR2 FQGTGA. The CDR3 runs to 15 residues. CDR3 in amino acids: CASSSGPQEGNTIYF. CDR3 nucleotide sequence: TGTGCCAGCAGCTCCGGCCCCCAGGAAGGAAACACCATATATTTT.

In its sample, this clone was seen a few times. The chain recombines TRBV6-4 with TRBJ2-2; 9 bases are a match to TRBD1. In germline, CDR1 is MRHNA, CDR2 SNTAGT. The CDR3 spans 17 residues. The V segment lost 0 bases and the J segment 6 bases; nucleotides outside the gene matches: 8. Here the CDR3 reads CASSDSGGQGHPGELFF. The CDR3 DNA reads TGTGCCAGCAGTGACTCAGGGGGACAGGGCCATCCCGGGGAGCTGTTTTTT.

The genes are TRBV30 and TRBJ1-4; D gene ambiguous. Trimming cost V 1 base and J 8 bases, with 5 bases left between them. Germline V gene lookup returns CDR1 GTSNPN and CDR2 SVGIG (reference sequence). The CDR3 is 11 amino acids. The CDR3 DNA is TGTGCCTGGAGTGCCTCGGAAAAACTGTTTTTT. It specifies CAWSASEKLFF.

V gene TRBV21-1 combines with J gene TRBJ2-7; the table's D call of TRBD1 was not tested on the DNA. TRBV21-1 is noted as a pseudogene. This CDR3 comprises 18 residues. CDR3 DNA: TGTGCCAGCAGCCTCGTTTTGTCCCGACAGGGGGCCACCTACGAGCAGTACTTC. This sequence encodes CASSLVLSRQGATYEQYF.

This clone was seen a handful of times. The J gene is TRBJ2-1, the V gene TRBV4-1; 10 bases agree with TRBD2. The trim removed 5 bases at V and 5 bases at J, leaving 9 bases unmatched. This CDR3 has 16 amino acids. The germline CDR1 and CDR2 sequences are MGHRA and YSYEKL. CDR3 residues: CASSFTLAGDHNEQFF. As DNA, the CDR3 is TGCGCCAGCAGCTTCACCCTAGCGGGGGATCACAATGAGCAGTTCTTC.